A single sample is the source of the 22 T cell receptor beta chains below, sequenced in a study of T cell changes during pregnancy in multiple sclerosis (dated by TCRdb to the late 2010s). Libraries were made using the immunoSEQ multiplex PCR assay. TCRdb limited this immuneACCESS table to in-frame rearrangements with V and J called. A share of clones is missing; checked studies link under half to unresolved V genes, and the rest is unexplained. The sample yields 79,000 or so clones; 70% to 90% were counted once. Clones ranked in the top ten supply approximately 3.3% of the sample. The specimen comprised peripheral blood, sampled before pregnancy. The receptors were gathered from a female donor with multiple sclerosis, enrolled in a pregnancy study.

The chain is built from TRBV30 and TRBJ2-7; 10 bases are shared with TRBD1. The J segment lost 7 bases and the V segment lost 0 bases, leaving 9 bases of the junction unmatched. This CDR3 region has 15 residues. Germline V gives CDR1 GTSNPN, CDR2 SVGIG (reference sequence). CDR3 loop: CAWSVLLPGQGEQYF. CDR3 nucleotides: TGTGCCTGGAGTGTCCTACTCCCGGGACAGGGGGAGCAGTACTTC.

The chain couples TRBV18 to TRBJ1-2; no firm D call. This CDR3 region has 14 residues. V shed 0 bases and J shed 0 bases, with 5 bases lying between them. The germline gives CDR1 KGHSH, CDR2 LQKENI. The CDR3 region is CASSPPLSNYGYTF. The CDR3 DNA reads TGTGCCAGCTCACCACCCTTATCTAACTATGGCTACACCTTC.

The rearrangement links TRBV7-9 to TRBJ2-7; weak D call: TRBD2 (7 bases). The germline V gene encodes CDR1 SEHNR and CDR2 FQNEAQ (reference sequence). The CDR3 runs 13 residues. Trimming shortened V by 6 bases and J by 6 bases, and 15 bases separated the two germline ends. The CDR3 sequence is CASSSNREGEQYF. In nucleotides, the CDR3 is TGTGCCAGCAGTTCTAACAGGGAGGGCGAGCAGTACTTC. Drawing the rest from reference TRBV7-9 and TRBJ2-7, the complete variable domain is DTGVSQNPRHKITKRGQNVTFRCDPISEHNRLYWYRQTLGQGPEFLTYFQNEAQLEKSRLLSDRFSAERPKGSFSTLEIQRTEQGDSAMYLCASSSNREGEQYFGPGTRLTVT.

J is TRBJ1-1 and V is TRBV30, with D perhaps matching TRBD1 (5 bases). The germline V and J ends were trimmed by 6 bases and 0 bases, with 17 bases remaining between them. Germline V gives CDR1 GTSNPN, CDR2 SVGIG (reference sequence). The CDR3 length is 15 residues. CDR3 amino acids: CACLPGLLMNTEAFF. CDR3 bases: TGTGCCTGCCTTCCGGGACTTCTCATGAACACTGAAGCTTTCTTT.

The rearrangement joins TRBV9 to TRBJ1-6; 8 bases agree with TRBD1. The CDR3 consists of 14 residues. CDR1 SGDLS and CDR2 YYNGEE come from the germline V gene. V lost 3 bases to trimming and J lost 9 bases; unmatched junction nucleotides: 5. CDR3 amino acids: CASSAGQDFSPLHF. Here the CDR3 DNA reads TGTGCCAGCAGCGCGGGACAGGACTTTTCACCCCTCCACTTT. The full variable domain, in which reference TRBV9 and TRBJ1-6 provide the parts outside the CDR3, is DSGVTQTPKHLITATGQRVTLRCSPRSGDLSVYWYQQSLDQGLQFLIQYYNGEERAKGNILERFSAQQFPDLHSELNLSSLELGDSALYFCASSAGQDFSPLHFGNGTRLTVT.

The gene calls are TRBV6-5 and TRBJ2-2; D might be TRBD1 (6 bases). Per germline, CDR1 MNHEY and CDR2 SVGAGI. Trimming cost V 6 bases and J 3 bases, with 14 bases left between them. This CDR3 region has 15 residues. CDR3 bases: TGTGCCAGCAGATTCAGGGGTATGGACACCGGGGAGCTGTTTTTT. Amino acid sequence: CASRFRGMDTGELFF.

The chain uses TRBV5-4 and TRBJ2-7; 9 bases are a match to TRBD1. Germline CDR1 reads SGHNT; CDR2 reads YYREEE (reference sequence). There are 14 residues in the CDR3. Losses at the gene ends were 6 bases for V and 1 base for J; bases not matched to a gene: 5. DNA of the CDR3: TGTGCCAGCATCCCGGGACAGGGATCCTACGAGCAGTACTTC. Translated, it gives CASIPGQGSYEQYF.

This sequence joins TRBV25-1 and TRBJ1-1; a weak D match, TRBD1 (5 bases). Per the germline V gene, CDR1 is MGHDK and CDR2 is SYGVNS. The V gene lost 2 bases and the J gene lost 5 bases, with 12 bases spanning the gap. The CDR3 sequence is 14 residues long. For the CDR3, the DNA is TGTGCCAGCAGTGAAATGGATCAGGGAACTGAAGCTTTCTTT. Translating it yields CASSEMDQGTEAFF.

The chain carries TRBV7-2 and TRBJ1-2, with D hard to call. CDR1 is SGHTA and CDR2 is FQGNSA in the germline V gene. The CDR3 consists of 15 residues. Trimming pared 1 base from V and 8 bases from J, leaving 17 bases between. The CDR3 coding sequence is TGTGCCAGCAGCTTAGTGGGAGGGCTCTGGAACGGCTACACCTTC. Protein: CASSLVGGLWNGYTF.

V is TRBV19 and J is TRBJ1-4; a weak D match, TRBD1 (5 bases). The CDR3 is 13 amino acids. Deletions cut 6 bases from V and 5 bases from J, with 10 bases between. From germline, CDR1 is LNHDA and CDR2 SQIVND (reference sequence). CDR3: CASSGGFNEKLFF. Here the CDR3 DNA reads TGTGCCAGTAGCGGGGGGTTCAATGAAAAACTGTTTTTT.

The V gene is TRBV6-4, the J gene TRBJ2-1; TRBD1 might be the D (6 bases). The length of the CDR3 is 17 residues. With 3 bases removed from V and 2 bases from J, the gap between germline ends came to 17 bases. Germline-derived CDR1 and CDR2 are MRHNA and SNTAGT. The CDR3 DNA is TGTGCCAGCAGTGAGGATCAGGGGTTAGGTACCTACAATGAGCAGTTCTTC. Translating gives CASSEDQGLGTYNEQFF.

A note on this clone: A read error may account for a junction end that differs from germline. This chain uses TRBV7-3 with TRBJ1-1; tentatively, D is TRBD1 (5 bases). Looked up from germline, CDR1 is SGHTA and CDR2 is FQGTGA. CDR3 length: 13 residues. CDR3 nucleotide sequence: TGTGCCAGCAGCGTAACGCAGGGTAGCGGGGCTTTCTTT. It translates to CASSVTQGSGAFF.

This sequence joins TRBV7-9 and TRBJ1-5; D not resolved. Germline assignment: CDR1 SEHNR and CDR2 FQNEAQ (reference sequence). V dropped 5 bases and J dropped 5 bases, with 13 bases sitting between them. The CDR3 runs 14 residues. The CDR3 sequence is CASSPALMDQPQHF. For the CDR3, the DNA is TGTGCCAGCAGCCCTGCGCTCATGGATCAGCCCCAGCATTTT.

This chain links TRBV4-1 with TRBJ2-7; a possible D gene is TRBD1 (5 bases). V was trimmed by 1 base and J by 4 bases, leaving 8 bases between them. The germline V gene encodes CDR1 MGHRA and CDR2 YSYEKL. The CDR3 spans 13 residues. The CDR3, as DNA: TGCGCCAGCAGCCAAGGGGGCGTGTACGAGCAGTACTTC. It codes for CASSQGGVYEQYF.

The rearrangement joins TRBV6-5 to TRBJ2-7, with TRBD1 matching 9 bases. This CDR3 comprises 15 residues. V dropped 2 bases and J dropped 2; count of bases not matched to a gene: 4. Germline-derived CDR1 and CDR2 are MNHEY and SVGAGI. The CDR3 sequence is CASSYAGTGTYEQYF. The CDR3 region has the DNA TGTGCCAGCAGTTACGCCGGGACAGGGACCTACGAGCAGTACTTC.

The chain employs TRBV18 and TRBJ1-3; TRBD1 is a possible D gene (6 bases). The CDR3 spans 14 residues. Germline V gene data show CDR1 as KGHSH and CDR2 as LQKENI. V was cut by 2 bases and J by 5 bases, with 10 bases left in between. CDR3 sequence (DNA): TGTGCCAGCTCACCATGGACAGATAGAAACACCATATATTTT. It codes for CASSPWTDRNTIYF.

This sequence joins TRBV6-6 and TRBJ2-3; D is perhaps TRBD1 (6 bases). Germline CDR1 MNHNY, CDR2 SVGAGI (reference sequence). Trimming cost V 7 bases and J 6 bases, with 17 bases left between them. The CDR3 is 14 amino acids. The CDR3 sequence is CASTGIQGYDTQYF. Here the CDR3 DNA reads TGTGCCAGCACCGGAATACAGGGATACGATACGCAGTATTTT.

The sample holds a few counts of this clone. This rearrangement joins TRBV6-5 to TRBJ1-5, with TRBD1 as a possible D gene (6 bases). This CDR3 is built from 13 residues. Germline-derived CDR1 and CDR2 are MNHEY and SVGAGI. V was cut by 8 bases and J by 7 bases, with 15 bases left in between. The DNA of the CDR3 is TGTGCCAGCGGCGTAACAGGGACCCAGCCCCAGCATTTT. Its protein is CASGVTGTQPQHF.

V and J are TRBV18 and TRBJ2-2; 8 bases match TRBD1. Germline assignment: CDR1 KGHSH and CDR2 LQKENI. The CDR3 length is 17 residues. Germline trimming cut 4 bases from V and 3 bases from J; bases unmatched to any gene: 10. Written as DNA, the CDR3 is TGTGCCAGCTCACGGGCCCCGGACAGGGCGTACACCGGGGAGCTGTTTTTT. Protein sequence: CASSRAPDRAYTGELFF. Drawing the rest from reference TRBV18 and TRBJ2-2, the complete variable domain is NAGVMQNPRHLVRRRGQEARLRCSPMKGHSHVYWYRQLPEEGLKFMVYLQKENIIDESGMPKERFSAEFPKEGPSILRIQQVVRGDSAAYFCASSRAPDRAYTGELFFGEGSRLTVL.

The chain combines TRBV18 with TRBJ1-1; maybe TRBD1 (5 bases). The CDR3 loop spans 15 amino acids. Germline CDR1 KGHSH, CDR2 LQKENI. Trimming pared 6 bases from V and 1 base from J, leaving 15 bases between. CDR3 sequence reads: CASSPDHDRNTEAFF. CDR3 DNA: TGTGCCAGCTCCCCTGATCACGACAGGAACACTGAAGCTTTCTTT.

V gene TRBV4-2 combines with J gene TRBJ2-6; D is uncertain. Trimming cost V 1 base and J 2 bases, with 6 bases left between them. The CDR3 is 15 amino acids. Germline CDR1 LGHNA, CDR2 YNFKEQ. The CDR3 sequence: CASSQVQTGANVLTF. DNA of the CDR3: TGTGCCAGCAGCCAAGTACAGACTGGGGCCAACGTCCTGACTTTC.

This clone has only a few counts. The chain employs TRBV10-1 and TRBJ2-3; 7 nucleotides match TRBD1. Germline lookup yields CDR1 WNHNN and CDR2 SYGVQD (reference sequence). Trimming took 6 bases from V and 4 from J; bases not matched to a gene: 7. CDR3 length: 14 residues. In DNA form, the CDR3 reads TGCGCCAGCAGCAGGGACAGTTCAGCAGATACGCAGTATTTT. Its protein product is CASSRDSSADTQYF.